This T cell receptor (beta chain) appears in the sequencing data of a study of T cells expressing NK-cell markers. Study at large: Repertoires of TCR beta were obtained from T cells sorted as CD3+CD56+NKG2C+, CD3+CD56+NKG2C- and CD3+CD56-NKG2C+.

The authors made TCR beta cDNA libraries by 5'RACE template switching. This switching added a universal primer site and UMIs. TCRdb re-called the 5' RACE reads; one entry per CDR3 protein, DNA not given. The data show roughly 380,000 distinct CDR3 sequences, and the top ten clones hold about 5.2%. The CDR3 extends over 18 amino acids. CDR1 DFQATT and CDR2 SNEGSKA come from the germline V gene (reference sequence). To note about this clonotype: The antigen is not known.

Study-wide results and limits: The CD3+CD56-NKG2C+ fraction of a handful of donors was likewise dominated by these clonotypes. NKG2C+ dominant clonotypes from over 5 donors made up roughly 1.0-8% of CD8+ T cells.

The receptor's source is a man between 18 and 69 years old in good health. Sequencing used blood T cells: a sorted CD56 or NKG2C T cell subset, CD4+ or CD8+ T cells, or bulk PBMC T cells (not recorded which). V is TRBV20-1 and J is TRBJ2-2. The CDR3 is CSARTPARGKANTGELFF.